This T cell receptor (beta chain) derives from a study of blood T cells in healthy people across ages. A J-beta primer mix and a sample-barcoded 5' primer were used in a second PCR of about 7 to 12 cycles. TCRdb re-called the 5' RACE reads with MiXCR, one entry per CDR3 protein. This sample has 600,000 or so distinct CDR3 sequences, with 25% to 35% found just once. Sequencing used blood. The receptor was isolated from a woman older than 75 in good health.

The CDR3 reads CASRRSIRGSDGYTF. The CDR3 region has the DNA TGTGCCAGCAGGCGTAGTATTAGGGGATCGGATGGCTACACCTTC. The chain uses TRBV6-5 and TRBJ1-2; D might be TRBD1 (5 bases). The CDR3 length is 15 residues. Germline V gene data show CDR1 as MNHEY and CDR2 as SVGAGI. V was shortened by 6 bases and J by 6 bases, with 20 bases between the two germline ends.